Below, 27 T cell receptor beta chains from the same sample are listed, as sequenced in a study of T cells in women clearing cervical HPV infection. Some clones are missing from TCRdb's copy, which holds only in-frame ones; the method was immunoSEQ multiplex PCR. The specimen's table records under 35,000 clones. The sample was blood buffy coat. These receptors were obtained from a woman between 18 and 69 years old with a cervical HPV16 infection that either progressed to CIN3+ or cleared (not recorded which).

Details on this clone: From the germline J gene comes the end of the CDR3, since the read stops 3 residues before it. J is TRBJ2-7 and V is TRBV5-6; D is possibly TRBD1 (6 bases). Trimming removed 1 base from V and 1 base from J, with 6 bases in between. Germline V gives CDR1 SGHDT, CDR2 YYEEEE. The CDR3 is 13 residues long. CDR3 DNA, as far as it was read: TGTGCCAGCAGCTTGACAGGGTCCTACGAG. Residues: CASSLTGSYE. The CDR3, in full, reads CASSLTGSYEQYF.

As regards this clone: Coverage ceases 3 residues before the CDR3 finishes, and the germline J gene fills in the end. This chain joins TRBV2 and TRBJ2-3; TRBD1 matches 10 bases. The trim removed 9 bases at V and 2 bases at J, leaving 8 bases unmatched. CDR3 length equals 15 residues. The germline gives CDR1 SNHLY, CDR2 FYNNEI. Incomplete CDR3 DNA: TGTGCCAGTAGGACCGGGACAGGGGACACAGATACG. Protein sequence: CASRTGTGDTDT. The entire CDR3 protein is CASRTGTGDTDTQYF.

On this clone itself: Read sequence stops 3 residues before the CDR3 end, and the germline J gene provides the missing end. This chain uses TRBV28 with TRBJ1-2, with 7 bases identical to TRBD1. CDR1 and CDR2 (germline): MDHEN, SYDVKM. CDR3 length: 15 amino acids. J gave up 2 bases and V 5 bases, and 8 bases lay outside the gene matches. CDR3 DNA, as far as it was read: TGTGCCAGCAGTGGAGGCGGGACAGCAAACTATGGC. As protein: CASSGGGTANYG. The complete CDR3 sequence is CASSGGGTANYGYTF.

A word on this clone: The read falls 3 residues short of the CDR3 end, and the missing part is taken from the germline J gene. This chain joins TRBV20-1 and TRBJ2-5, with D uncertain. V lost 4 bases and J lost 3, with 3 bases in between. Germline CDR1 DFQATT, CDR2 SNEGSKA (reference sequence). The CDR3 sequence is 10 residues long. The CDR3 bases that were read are TGCAGTGCTAACAAAGAGACC. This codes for CSANKET. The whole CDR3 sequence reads CSANKETQYF.

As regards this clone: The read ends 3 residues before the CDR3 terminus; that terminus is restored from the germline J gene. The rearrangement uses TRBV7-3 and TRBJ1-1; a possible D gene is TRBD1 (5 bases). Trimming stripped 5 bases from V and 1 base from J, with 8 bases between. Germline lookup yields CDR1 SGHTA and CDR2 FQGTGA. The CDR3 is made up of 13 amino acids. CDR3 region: CASSVDKNTEAFF. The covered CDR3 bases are TGTGCCAGCAGCGTGGACAAGAACACTGAA. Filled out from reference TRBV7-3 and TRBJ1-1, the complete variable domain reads GAGVSQTPSNKVTEKGKYVELRCDPISGHTALYWYRQSLGQGPEFLIYFQGTGAADDSGLPNDRFFAVRPEGSVSTLKIQRTERGDSAVYLCASSVDKNTEAFFGQGTRLTVV.

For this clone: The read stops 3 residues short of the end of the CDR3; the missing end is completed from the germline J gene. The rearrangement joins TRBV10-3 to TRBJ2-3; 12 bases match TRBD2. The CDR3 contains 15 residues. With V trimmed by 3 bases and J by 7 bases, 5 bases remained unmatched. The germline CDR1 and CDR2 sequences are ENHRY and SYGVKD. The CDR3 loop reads CAISDSTSGRNTQYF. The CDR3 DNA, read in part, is TGTGCCATCAGTGATTCGACTAGCGGGAGAAATACG.

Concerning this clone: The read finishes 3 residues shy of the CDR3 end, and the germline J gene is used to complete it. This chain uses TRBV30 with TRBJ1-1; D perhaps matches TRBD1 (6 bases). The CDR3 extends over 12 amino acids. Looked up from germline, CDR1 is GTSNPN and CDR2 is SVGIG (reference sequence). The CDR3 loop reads CAWREGTGEAFF. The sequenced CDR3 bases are TGTGCCTGGAGGGAAGGAACAGGGGAA.

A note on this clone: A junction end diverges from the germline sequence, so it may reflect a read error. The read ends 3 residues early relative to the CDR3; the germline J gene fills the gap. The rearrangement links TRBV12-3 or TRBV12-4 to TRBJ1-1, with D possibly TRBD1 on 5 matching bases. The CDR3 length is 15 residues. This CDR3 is CASSFGGLVNAEAFF. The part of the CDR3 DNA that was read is TGTGCCAGCAGTTTTGGGGGACTTGTGAACGCTGAA.

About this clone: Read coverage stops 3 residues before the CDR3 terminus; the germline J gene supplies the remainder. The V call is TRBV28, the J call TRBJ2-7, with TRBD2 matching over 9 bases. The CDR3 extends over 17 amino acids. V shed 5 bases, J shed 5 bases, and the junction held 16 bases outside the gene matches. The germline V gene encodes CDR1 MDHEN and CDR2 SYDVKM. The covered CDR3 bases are TGTGCCAGCAGTCCCCCCCAGACTCCGGGACTAGCACACGAG. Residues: CASSPPQTPGLAHE. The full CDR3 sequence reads CASSPPQTPGLAHEQYF.

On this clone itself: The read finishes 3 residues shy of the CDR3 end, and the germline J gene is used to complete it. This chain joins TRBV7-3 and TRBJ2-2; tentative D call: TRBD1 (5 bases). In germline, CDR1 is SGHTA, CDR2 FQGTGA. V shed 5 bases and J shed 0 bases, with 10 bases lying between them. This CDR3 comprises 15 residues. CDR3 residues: CASSQDNANTGELFF. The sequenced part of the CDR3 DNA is TGTGCCAGCAGCCAGGACAACGCGAACACCGGGGAG.

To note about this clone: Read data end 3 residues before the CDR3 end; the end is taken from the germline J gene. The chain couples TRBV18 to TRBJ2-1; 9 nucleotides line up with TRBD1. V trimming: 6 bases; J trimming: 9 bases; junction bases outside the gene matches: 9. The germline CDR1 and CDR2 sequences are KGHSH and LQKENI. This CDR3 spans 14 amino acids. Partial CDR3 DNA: TGTGCCAGCTCCCCCCGGGACAGGGAATCTGAG. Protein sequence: CASSPRDRESE. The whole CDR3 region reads CASSPRDRESEQFF.

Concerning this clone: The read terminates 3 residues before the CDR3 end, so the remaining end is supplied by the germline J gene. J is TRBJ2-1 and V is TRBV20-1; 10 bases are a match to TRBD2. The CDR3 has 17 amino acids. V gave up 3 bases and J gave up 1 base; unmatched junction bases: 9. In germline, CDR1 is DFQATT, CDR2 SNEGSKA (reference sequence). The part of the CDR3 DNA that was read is TGCAGTGCTAGTAGAGCGGGAGGGCCTACGTCCTACAATGAG. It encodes CSASRAGGPTSYNE. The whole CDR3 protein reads CSASRAGGPTSYNEQFF.

The CDR3 sequence is CASSLSSSYNEQFF. The DNA read from the CDR3 is TGTGCCAGCAGCTTATCCTCCTCCTACAATGAG. The chain has TRBV11-3 and TRBJ2-1; D unresolved. The sequence runs out 3 residues before the end of the CDR3; the remainder is reconstructed from the germline J gene. Germline CDR1 reads SGHNT; CDR2 reads YENEEA. V lost 2 bases to trimming and J lost 0 bases, with 5 bases between them. This CDR3 contains 14 residues.

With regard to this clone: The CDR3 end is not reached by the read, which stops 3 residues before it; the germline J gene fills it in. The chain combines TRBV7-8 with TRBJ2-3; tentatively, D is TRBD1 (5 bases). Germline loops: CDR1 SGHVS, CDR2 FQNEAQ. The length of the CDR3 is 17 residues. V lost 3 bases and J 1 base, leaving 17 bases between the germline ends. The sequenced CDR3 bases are TGTGCCAGCAGCTTGGGCTCAAGGGGATGGGGCACAGATACG. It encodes CASSLGSRGWGTDT. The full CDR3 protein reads CASSLGSRGWGTDTQYF.

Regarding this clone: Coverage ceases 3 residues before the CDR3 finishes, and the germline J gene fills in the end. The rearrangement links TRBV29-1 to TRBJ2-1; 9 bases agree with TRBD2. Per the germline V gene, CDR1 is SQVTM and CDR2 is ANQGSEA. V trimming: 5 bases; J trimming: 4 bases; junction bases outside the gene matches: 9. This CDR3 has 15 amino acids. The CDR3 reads CSVLGLAGRYNEQFF. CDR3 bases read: TGCAGCGTTCTCGGTCTAGCGGGGCGATACAATGAG.

The CDR3 DNA, read in part, is TGTGCCATCGCGGCGGGTACTTGGAACACTGAA. The encoded protein is CAIAAGTWNTE. The whole CDR3 sequence is CAIAAGTWNTEAFF. V gene TRBV10-3 combines with J gene TRBJ1-1, with no clear D. The DNA ends 3 residues before the CDR3 does, and the rest of the CDR3 is filled in from the germline J gene. CDR3 length: 14 residues. The germline V gene encodes CDR1 ENHRY and CDR2 SYGVKD. The V end lost 8 bases, the J end lost 1 base, and 14 bases lay between the germline ends.

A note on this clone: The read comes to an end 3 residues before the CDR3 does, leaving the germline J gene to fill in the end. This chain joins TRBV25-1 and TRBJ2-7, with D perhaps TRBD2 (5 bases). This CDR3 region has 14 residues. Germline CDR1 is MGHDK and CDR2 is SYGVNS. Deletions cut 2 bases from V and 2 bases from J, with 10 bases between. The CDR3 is CASSERRLPYEQYF. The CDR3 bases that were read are TGTGCCAGCAGTGAAAGGCGACTACCCTACGAG.

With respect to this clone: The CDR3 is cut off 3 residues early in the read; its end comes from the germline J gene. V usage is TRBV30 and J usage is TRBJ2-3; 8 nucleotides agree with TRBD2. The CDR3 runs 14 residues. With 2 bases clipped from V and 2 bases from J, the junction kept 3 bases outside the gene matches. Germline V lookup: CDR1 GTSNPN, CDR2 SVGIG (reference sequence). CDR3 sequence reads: CAWSSGGDTDTQYF. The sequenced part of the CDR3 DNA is TGTGCCTGGAGTTCGGGGGGGGACACAGATACG.

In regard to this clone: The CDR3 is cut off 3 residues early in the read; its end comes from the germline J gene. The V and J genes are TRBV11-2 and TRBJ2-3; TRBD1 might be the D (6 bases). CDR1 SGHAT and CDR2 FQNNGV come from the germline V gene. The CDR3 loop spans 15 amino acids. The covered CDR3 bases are TGTGCCAGCAGCAACAGACCGACAGGAGAGGAGACG. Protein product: CASSNRPTGEET. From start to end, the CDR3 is CASSNRPTGEETQYF.

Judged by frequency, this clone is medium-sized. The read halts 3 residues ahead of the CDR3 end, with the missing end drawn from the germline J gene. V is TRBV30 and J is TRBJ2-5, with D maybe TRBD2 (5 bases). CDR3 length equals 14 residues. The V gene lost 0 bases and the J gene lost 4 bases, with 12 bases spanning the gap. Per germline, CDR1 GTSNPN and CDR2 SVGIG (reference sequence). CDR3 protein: CAWSVSGAGETQYF. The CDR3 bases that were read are TGTGCCTGGAGTGTTTCAGGTGCGGGAGAGACC.

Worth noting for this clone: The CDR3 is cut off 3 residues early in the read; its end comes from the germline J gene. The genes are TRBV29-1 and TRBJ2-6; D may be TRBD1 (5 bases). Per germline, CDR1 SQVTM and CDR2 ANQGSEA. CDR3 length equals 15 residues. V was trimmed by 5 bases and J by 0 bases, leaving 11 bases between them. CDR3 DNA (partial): TGCAGCGTTAAAGGGGCTTACTCTGGGGCCAACGTC. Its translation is CSVKGAYSGANV. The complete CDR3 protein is CSVKGAYSGANVLTF.

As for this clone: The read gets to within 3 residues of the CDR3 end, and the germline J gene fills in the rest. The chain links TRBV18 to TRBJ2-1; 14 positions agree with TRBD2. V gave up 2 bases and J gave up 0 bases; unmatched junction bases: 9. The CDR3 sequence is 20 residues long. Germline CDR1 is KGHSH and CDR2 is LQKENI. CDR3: CASSPRQGLAGAGSYNEQFF. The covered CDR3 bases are TGTGCCAGCTCACCAAGACAGGGACTAGCGGGAGCAGGCTCCTACAATGAG.

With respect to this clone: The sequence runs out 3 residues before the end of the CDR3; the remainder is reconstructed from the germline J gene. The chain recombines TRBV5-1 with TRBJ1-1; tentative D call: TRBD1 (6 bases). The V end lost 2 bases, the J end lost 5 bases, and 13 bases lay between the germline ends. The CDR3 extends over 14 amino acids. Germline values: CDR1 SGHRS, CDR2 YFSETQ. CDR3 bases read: TGCGCCAGCAGCTTCGACAGGCCGTGGACTGAA. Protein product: CASSFDRPWTE. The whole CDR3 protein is CASSFDRPWTEAFF.

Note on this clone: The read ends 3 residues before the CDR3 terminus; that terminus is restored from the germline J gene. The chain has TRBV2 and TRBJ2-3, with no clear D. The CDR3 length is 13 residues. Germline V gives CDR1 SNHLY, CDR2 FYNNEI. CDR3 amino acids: CASSLLPPGTQYF. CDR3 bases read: TGTGCCAGCAGCCTGCTCCCCCCAGGAACG.

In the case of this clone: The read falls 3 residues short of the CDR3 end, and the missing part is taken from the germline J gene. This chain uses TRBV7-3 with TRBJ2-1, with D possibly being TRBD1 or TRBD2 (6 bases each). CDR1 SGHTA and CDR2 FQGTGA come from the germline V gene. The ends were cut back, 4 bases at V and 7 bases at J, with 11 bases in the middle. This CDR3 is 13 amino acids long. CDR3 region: CASSSTGRNEQFF. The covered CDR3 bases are TGTGCCAGCAGCTCCACAGGGAGGAATGAG.

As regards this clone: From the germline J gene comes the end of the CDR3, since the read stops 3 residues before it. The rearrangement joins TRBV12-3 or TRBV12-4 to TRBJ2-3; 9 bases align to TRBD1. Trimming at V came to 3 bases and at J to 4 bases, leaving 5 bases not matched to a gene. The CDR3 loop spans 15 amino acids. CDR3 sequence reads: CASSFRDRAADTQYF. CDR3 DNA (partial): TGTGCCAGCAGTTTCCGGGACAGGGCAGCAGATACG.

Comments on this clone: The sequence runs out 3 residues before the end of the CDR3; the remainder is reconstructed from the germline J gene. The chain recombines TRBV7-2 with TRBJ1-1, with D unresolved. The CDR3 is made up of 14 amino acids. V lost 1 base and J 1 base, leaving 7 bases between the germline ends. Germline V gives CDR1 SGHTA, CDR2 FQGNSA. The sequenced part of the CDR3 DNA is TGTGCCAGCAGCTTAGGCACGGGGAACACTGAA. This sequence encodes CASSLGTGNTE. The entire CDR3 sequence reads CASSLGTGNTEAFF.